What follows describes a single T cell receptor beta chain. Its antigen is unknown. Base qualities are not provided; no much larger clone lies one nucleotide away. This entry comes from a study of cytomegalovirus exposure and HLA in healthy donors (TCRdb year 2017). The study in broad terms: According to an earlier analysis of 587 of the donors, roughly 180 million T cells yielded approximately 120 million unique TCR beta sequences and 276 Gb of sequence data. Because of strong linkage in the cohort, 4 to 6 DR-DQ haplotypes were treated as single units for association and clustering. To study patterns of TCR occurrence, a later analysis re-analyzed previously published TCR beta repertoires from 666 donors and added high-resolution HLA genotyping. High-throughput TCR immunosequencing, statistical association of individual TCRs with disease status, and machine learning were combined to predict cytomegalovirus infection status. The study was designed to test whether signatures of past pathogen exposure could be identified by cataloging public T cell receptors. HLA typing covered class I and class II loci at four-digit resolution. An early release covering about 600 HLA-typed donors comprised about 300 gigabases of sequencing data and approximately 85 million unique TCR sequences. On average, roughly 240,000 unique TCR beta nucleotide sequences were sequenced per donor among fewer than 500 genotyped donors of the cohort, with roughly 18% of those sequences being non-productive. A later genetic analysis took genome-wide SNP genotypes for 398 of the 666 donors and used that subset as a discovery cohort. Of the roughly 400 genotyped donors, approximately 83% fell in the genetic ancestry cluster associated with self-reported Caucasian donors. Typing coverage varied by locus: roughly 620-640 donors for A, B, C, DRB1 and DQB1; approximately 500 for DQA1; 600 to 610 for DPA1; roughly 470 for DPB1. Rather than drawing on any new phenotypic data, the later analysis identified candidate immune exposures from TCR beta sequences and the way those sequences occurred across donors. Every repertoire in the discovery cohort had been generated on one and the same sequencing platform. A separate validation cohort of over 95 different subjects was used in addition to the 666-subject first cohort. The study profiled the T cell repertoires of hundreds of subjects by immunosequencing and related them to cytomegalovirus serostatus. In an earlier analysis of around 540 of the donors, high-throughput TCR beta sequencing was used to judge whether each TCR beta V gene segment behaved as functional or pseudogenic. Alongside the repertoire data, information on donor age, sex, ethnicity and CMV serostatus was compiled. Broader findings and caveats from the paper: Because counts were too low, about 18 rarely observed V segments, including chromosome 9 orphons, were excluded from the earlier analysis of several hundred of the donors. According to a later analysis, most CMV-associated TCR beta chains appeared to be HLA-restricted, and the HLA associations seemed to be driven largely by CMV exposure. This cohort had only TCR beta chains sequenced, and the lack of alpha or paired-chain data limited which features could be detected. Most TCR sequences were observed very rarely across donors, whereas some public TCRs were present in many individuals. The sequencing pipeline was judged likely to have produced a cluster of highly shared sequence variants as a technical artifact. Strong co-occurrence of HLA alleles, especially DR and DQ, made assigning TCR associations to individual alleles difficult. For the cohort, immune exposure information was limited to CMV serostatus. A later analysis associated about 18,000 TCR beta sequences with specific HLA alleles at a false discovery rate of 0.05. In an earlier analysis of 587 of the donors, most TCR beta V segments appeared in productive rearrangements about 87% or about 30% of the time, broadly matching IMGT annotations. In vitro tests confirmed that a few of the cytomegalovirus-associated TCR beta chains recognize cytomegalovirus antigens. The classifier was reported to diagnose cytomegalovirus status with high specificity and sensitivity in both the original cohort and the validation cohort. Because some donors lacked HLA typing at each locus, the association tests relied only on the typed subset. A further reported finding was that TCR beta sequences accurately predicted the HLA-A and HLA-B alleles for most subjects in the first cohort. Compared with equally common non-associated chains, HLA-associated TCR beta chains in a later analysis were more clonally expanded and had lower generation probabilities. A later genetic analysis reported fewer N-insertions in productive TCRs among donors in an Asian-associated ancestry cluster than the roughly 720-donor mean. In a later genetic analysis, a missense DCLRE1C variant was associated with V-gene and J-gene trimming of TCR beta chains, and the association was replicated in an independent cohort. According to a later analysis, TCR association rates differed among HLA loci, with DRB1 alleles showing the most associated TCRs and HLA-C alleles showing the fewest. In the study, around 150 TCR beta chains were listed as associated with cytomegalovirus. Roughly uniform sequencing depth across donors was assumed in presence/absence analyses, although this assumption may not hold. The 87-base-pair reads could not distinguish some IMGT-functional V segments, including TRBV6-2 and TRBV6-3, so those segments were excluded. Several of the top co-occurrence clusters appeared to be linked to parvovirus B19, influenza, CMV and Epstein-Barr virus, according to a later analysis. It was suggested by the authors that the approach could potentially be generalized to other disease states and immunological phenotypes. Linkage disequilibrium might explain the correlated functional status among segregating V segments, but an unknown experimental factor could not be ruled out.

The cohort consisted of 666 healthy bone marrow donors. All cohort members were sampled while nominally healthy, although unrecorded immune exposures were likely present. The donor tested CMV seronegative, placing the donor among the 352 seronegative members of the cohort. Every donor gave a peripheral blood sample, and the peripheral blood mononuclear cells from that sample were used for TCR beta sequencing. The Qiagen DNeasy Blood Extraction Kit was used to extract genomic DNA from the blood cell samples. V was cut back by 6 bases and J by 0 bases, leaving a gap of 9 bases between them. The germline V gene sets CDR1 to MNHEY and CDR2 to SVGAGI. The CDR3 starts with the cysteine, ends with the phenylalanine, and has 13 residues. Left in the record is the CDR3 DNA by itself, 39 bases read in frame from the first base. The library was prepared using the immunoSEQ multiplex PCR assay. A mixture of 60 forward primers for TCR Vbeta segments and 13 reverse primers for TCR Jbeta segments was used in the multiplex PCR. The CDR3 region of rearranged TCR beta genes was amplified from genomic DNA with a multiplex PCR assay. The Illumina HiSeq System was used to sequence the amplified TCR beta libraries as 87-base-pair reads. Processing in the source paper ran as follows. In a later analysis, approximately 74 million unique TCR beta chains were counted across the 650 to 750 repertoires, and approximately 11 million of these chains were shared by at least two donors. Raw reads were error-corrected and collapsed into unique sequences by a nearest-neighbor algorithm in which closely related sequences were merged to remove PCR and sequencing errors. CDR3 sequences were aligned to IMGT reference sequences to assign V, D and J gene segments. Each retained sequence needed at least a six-nucleotide match to both a V gene segment and a J gene segment. Rearrangements were called productive when the CDR3 lacked stop codons and stayed in frame with V and J; all others were non-productive. Following IMGT convention, CDR3 was defined as the stretch from the second conserved V-encoded cysteine up to the conserved J-encoded phenylalanine. Sequences without an unambiguous match to a single V gene segment were excluded from the earlier analysis of several hundred of the donors. In an earlier analysis of almost 600 of the donors, a V segment was called functional when productive rearrangements were above 56.7%, and segregating when the standard deviation between donors exceeded 5%. A statistical classification framework was built to diagnose cytomegalovirus status from the catalog of TCR beta chain sequences. In a later analysis, V and J genes were assigned by comparing TCR nucleotide sequences against IMGT/GENE-DB human TR gene sequences. A later analysis assigned CDR3 sequences and most-parsimonious VDJ recombination scenarios with the TCRdist pipeline. In a later analysis, each TCR beta chain was defined by its CDR3 amino acid sequence together with its V-gene family, and reads lacking a unique V-gene family were excluded. As a way to deal with suspected cross-contamination and a sequencing artifact, a later analysis dropped over 550 nucleotide sequences that were highly shared and had low generation probability. For each public chain, a later analysis derived a clonal expansion index from normalized ranks of inferred template counts within each repertoire. In a later analysis, generation probabilities were computed with a VDJ recombination model fitted to out-of-frame rearrangements, and the resulting probabilities were checked against IGoR. In a later analysis, hypergeometric tests were used to score TCR-TCR, TCR-HLA and TCR-CMV co-occurrence, with a repertoire-size bias correction applied to TCR pairs. To estimate false discovery rates, a later analysis permuted the HLA or CMV assignments 20 times. In a later analysis, co-occurring TCRs were grouped with DBSCAN, and TCRdist sequence similarity was added when clustering was performed within HLA-allele-positive subsets. For co-occurrence clustering, repertoires with fewer than 30,000 or more than 120,000 public chains were excluded, along with roughly 5 repertoires with anomalous nucleotide sharing. What TCRdb holds here is the immuneACCESS table cut down to in-frame rearrangements. Part of the clones is not present; checked against another copy, under half of the missing clones reflect an unresolved V gene, and the others are unexplained. From that table come the V and J calls and clone size; the DNA was used to work out D and trimming. Here the sample has around 130,000 clones; around three quarters occur a single time. Roughly 5% of the sample goes to the ten largest clones.

The V and J genes are TRBV6-5 and TRBJ2-7; a tentative D match to TRBD1 spans 5 bases. The TCR sequence derives from a man in his thirties or forties in good health and CMV-seronegative. The sequenced material came from PBMCs. DNA sequence: TGTGCCAGCAGACCGACAGTCTCCTACGAGCAGTACTTC. The encoded protein is CASRPTVSYEQYF.